Listed here are 13 T cell receptor beta chains from one sample, sequenced in a study of vaccination effects on CD4 cells after COVID-19. Sequencing was performed with immunoSEQ multiplex PCR; in TCRdb, only in-frame clones are kept and a portion is missing. Of approximately 26,000 clones listed, almost 70% are singletons. These receptors are not linked to any known antigen. Antigen-specific CD4+ T cells expanded by the ViraFEST assay with viral peptide pools were then sequenced. Scientists isolated CD4+ T cells after a roughly ten-day culture period ended. Two-dose vaccination with either BNT162b2 or mRNA-1273 was given to the participants. Specimen: CD4+ T cells from PBMCs cultured with SARS-CoV-2 spike peptides, collected after COVID-19 vaccination. The source is a human donor who received a COVID-19 vaccine.

This chain joins TRBV4-1 and TRBJ2-3; 12 bases map to TRBD2. The CDR3 runs 15 residues. Germline values: CDR1 MGHRA, CDR2 YSYEKL. V was pared by 3 bases and J by 5 bases, with 3 bases of the junction left unmatched. CDR3 sequence: CASSHQLAGGDTQYF. In DNA form, the CDR3 reads TGCGCCAGCAGCCACCAACTAGCGGGAGGAGATACGCAGTATTTT.

The chain has TRBV2 and TRBJ2-5; 9 nucleotides agree with TRBD1. From germline, CDR1 is SNHLY and CDR2 FYNNEI. The ends lost 11 bases at V and 4 bases at J; junction bases unmatched: 8. The CDR3 has 13 amino acids. The CDR3 DNA is TGTGCCGGACAGGGGCCGGTCGGAGAGACCCAGTACTTC. It specifies CAGQGPVGETQYF.

The chain combines TRBV6-4 with TRBJ2-2; D uncertain. V gave up 4 bases and J gave up 0 bases, with 6 bases separating them. Germline loops: CDR1 MRHNA, CDR2 SNTAGT. The CDR3 contains 14 residues. The CDR3 spells CASSVSANTGELFF. In nucleotides, the CDR3 is TGTGCCAGCAGTGTCAGCGCGAACACCGGGGAGCTGTTTTTT.

This sequence joins TRBV3-1 (or the pseudogene TRBV3-2) and TRBJ2-5; 8 bases fit TRBD2. The CDR3 consists of 16 residues. V shed 4 bases and J 2 bases; nucleotides not matched to a gene: 9. CDR1 is LGHDT, CDR2 YNNKEL, per germline (reference sequence). CDR3 coding DNA: TGTGCCAGCAGCCTCCGGAAGCTAGCGGGTCAAGAGACCCAGTACTTC. Its protein product is CASSLRKLAGQETQYF.

This chain connects TRBV7-9 to TRBJ2-7; no clear D gene. Deletions cut 5 bases from V and 2 bases from J, with 10 bases between. The CDR3 totals 13 residues. The germline V gene encodes CDR1 SEHNR and CDR2 FQNEAQ (reference sequence). CDR3 sequence: CASSQRMTYEQYF. The CDR3 DNA is TGTGCCAGCAGCCAAAGGATGACCTACGAGCAGTACTTC.

For this clone: Other DNA sequences in the same sample also yield this CDR3. The rearrangement joins TRBV5-1 to TRBJ1-5; D gene unclear. Trimming removed 0 bases from V and 4 bases from J, with 8 bases in between. The CDR3 loop spans 14 amino acids. Looked up from germline, CDR1 is SGHRS and CDR2 is YFSETQ. CDR3 amino acids: CASSLDGGNQPQHF. The CDR3, as DNA: TGCGCCAGCAGCTTGGATGGCGGGAATCAGCCCCAGCATTTT.

The chain has TRBV2 and TRBJ2-3; either TRBD1 or TRBD2 may fit D (5 bases each). The germline gives CDR1 SNHLY, CDR2 FYNNEI. The CDR3 is made up of 14 amino acids. Deletions cut 7 bases from V and 10 bases from J, with 21 bases between. Here the CDR3 reads CASIGTRGFFPQYF. CDR3 nucleotides: TGTGCCAGCATAGGGACCAGAGGCTTTTTCCCGCAGTATTTT.

This clone was found once. The genes are TRBV5-1 and TRBJ1-1, with D possibly matching TRBD1 (5 bases). Looked up from germline, CDR1 is SGHRS and CDR2 is YFSETQ. The CDR3 has 16 amino acids. Trimming stripped 4 bases from V and 4 bases from J, with 20 bases between. The CDR3, as DNA: TGCGCCAGCAGCCTTTCGGGGCAGTATGTGAGCACTGAAGCTTTCTTT. Protein sequence: CASSLSGQYVSTEAFF.

This clone occurred once. The rearrangement joins TRBV18 to TRBJ2-3; the D gene is possibly TRBD2 (6 bases). CDR3 size: 14 residues. CDR1 KGHSH and CDR2 LQKENI come from the germline V gene. Between the trimmed V and J ends, which lost 3 bases and 6 bases, there was a span of 13 bases. The CDR3: CASSPISGSDTQYF. The CDR3 nucleotides read TGTGCCAGCTCACCTATATCCGGGAGTGATACGCAGTATTTT.

The J gene is TRBJ2-7, the V gene TRBV6-4; D could derive from TRBD1 or TRBD2 (5 bases each). Trimming left V 2 bases short and J 3 bases short, with 17 bases between. This CDR3 comprises 16 residues. Germline values: CDR1 MRHNA, CDR2 SNTAGT. CDR3 region: CASSDRVEGRFYEQYF. Here the CDR3 DNA reads TGTGCCAGCAGTGACCGGGTAGAGGGGCGTTTCTACGAGCAGTACTTC.

This clone was detected only a few times. V is TRBV10-3 and J is TRBJ1-2; tentative D call: TRBD1 (6 bases). The CDR3 sequence is 12 residues long. The germline V gene encodes CDR1 ENHRY and CDR2 SYGVKD. V was clipped by 4 bases and J by 8 bases, with 11 bases between them. CDR3 DNA sequence: TGTGCCATCAGTGCATCAGGGGAAGGCTACACCTTC. It is translated as CAISASGEGYTF.

J is TRBJ2-1 and V is TRBV19; 9 bases match TRBD1. Germline trimming cut 9 bases from V and 7 bases from J; bases unmatched to any gene: 13. The CDR3 extends over 15 amino acids. Looked up from germline, CDR1 is LNHDA and CDR2 is SQIVND (reference sequence). The CDR3 reads CASLPGDRVGNEQFF. The CDR3 DNA reads as TGTGCCAGCCTACCAGGGGACAGGGTGGGGAATGAGCAGTTCTTC.

The chain uses TRBV10-3 and TRBJ1-1; no clear D gene. Germline CDR1 ENHRY, CDR2 SYGVKD. V was trimmed by 5 bases and J by 0 bases, leaving 10 bases between them. The length of the CDR3 is 14 residues. The CDR3 loop reads CAISYSFMNTEAFF. The CDR3 DNA sequence: TGTGCCATCAGTTACAGCTTCATGAACACTGAAGCTTTCTTT.